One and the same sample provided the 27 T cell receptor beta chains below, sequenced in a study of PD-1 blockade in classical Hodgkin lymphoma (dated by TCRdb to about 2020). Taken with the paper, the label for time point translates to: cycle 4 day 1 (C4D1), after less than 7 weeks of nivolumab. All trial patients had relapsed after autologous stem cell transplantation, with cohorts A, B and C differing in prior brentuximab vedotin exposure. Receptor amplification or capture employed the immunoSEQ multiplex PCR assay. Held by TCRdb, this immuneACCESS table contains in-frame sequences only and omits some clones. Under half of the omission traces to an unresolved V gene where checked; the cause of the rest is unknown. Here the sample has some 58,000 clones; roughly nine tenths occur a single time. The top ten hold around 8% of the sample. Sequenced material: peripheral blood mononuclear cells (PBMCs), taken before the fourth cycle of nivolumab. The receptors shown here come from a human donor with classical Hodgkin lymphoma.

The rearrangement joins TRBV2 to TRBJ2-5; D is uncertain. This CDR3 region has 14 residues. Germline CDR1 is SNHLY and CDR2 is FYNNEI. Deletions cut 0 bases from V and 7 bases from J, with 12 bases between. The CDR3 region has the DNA TGTGCCAGCAGTGAAGCCACTGGCTTCGTGACCCAGTACTTC. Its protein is CASSEATGFVTQYF.

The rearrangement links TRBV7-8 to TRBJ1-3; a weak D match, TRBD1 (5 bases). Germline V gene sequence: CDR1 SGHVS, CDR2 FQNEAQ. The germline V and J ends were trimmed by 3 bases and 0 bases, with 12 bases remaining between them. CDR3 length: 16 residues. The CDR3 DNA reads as TGTGCCAGCAGCTTCTCAACAGGTGGCTCTGGAAACACCATATATTTT. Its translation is CASSFSTGGSGNTIYF.

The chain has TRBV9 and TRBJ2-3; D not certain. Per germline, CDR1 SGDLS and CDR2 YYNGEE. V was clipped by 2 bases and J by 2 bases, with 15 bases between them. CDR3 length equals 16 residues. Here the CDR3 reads CASSVYPAGDTDTQYF. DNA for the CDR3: TGTGCCAGCAGCGTGTACCCCGCTGGTGACACAGATACGCAGTATTTT.

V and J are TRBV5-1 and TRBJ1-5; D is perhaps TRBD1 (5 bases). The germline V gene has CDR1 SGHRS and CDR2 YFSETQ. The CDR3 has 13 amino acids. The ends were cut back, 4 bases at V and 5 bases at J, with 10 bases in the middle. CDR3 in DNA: TGCGCCAGCAGCGCGGCGACAGATCAGCCCCAGCATTTT. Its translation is CASSAATDQPQHF.

CDR3 amino acids: CASSAIGEGKQYF. Here the CDR3 DNA reads TGTGCCAGCAGTGCGATTGGTGAGGGGAAGCAGTACTTC. This chain joins TRBV6-1 and TRBJ2-7, with D possibly called TRBD1 or TRBD2 (5 bases each). In germline, CDR1 is MNHNS, CDR2 SASEGT. V lost 4 bases to trimming and J lost 8 bases, with 15 bases between them. This CDR3 is built from 13 residues.

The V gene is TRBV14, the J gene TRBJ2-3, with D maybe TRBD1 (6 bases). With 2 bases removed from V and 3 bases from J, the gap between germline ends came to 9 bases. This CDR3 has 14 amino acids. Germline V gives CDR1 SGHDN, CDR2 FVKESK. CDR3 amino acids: CASSQTGLTDTQYF. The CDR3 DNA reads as TGTGCCAGCAGCCAAACAGGGCTGACAGATACGCAGTATTTT.

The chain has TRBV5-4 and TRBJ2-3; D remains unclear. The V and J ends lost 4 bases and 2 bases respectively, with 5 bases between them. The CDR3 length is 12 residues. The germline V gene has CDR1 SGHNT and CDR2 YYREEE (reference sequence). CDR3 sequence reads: CASSPNTDTQYF. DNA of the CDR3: TGTGCCAGCAGCCCGAACACAGATACGCAGTATTTT.

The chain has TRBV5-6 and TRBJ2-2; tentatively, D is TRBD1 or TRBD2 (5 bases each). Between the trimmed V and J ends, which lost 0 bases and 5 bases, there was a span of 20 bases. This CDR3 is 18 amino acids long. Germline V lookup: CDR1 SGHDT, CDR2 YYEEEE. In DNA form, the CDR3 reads TGTGCCAGCAGCTTGGCTCCCGGGACCTTCGACCGGACCGGGGAGCTGTTTTTT. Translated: CASSLAPGTFDRTGELFF.

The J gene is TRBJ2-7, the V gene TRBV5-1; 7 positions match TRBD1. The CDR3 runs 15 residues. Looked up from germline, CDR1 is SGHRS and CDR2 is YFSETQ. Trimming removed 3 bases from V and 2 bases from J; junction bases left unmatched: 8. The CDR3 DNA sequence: TGCGCCAGCAGCTCCCAGGGGGACCCAACCTACGAGCAGTACTTC. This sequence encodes CASSSQGDPTYEQYF.

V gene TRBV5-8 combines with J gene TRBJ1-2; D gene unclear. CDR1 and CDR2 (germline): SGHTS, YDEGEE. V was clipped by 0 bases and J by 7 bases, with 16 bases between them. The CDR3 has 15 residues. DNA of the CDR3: TGTGCCAGCAGCTTGGATTGGGCTGCAGTAAGTGGCTACACCTTC. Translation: CASSLDWAAVSGYTF.

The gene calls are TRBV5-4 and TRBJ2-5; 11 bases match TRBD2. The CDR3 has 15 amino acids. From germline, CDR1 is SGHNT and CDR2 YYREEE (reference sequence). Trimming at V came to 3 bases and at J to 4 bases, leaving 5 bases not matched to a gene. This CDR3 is CASSSLAGGRETQYF. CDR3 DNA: TGTGCCAGCAGCTCTCTAGCGGGGGGTCGAGAGACCCAGTACTTC.

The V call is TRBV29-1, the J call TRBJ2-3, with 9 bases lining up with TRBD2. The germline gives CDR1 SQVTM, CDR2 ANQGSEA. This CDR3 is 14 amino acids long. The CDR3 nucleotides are TGCAGTAGAGGGCGGGGGGGTAACACAGATACGCAGTATTTT. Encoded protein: CSRGRGGNTDTQYF.

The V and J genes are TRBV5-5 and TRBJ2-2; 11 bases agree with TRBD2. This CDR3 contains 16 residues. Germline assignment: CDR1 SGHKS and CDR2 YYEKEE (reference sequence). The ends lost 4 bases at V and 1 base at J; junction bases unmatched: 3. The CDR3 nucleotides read TGTGCCAGCAGCCCAACTAGCGGGGGGAACACCGGGGAGCTGTTTTTT. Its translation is CASSPTSGGNTGELFF.

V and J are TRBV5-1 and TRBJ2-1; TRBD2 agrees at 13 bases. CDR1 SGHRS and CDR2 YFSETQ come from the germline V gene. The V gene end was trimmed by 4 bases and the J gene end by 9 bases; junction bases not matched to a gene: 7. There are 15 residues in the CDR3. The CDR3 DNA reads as TGCGCCAGCAGCGAACTAGCGGGGGGGCCGTTTGAGCAGTTCTTC. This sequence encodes CASSELAGGPFEQFF.

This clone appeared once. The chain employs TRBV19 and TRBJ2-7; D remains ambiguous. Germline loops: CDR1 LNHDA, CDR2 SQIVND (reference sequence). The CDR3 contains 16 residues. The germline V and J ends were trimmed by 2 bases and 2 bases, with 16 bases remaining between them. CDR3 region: CASSINRFVRPYEQYF. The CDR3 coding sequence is TGTGCCAGTAGTATAAATCGGTTTGTCAGGCCCTACGAGCAGTACTTC.

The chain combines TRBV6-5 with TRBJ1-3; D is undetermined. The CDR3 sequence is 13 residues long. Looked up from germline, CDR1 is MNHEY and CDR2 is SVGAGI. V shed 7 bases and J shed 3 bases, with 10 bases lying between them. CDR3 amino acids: CASIPSFGNTIYF. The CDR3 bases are TGTGCCAGCATTCCTAGCTTTGGAAACACCATATATTTT.

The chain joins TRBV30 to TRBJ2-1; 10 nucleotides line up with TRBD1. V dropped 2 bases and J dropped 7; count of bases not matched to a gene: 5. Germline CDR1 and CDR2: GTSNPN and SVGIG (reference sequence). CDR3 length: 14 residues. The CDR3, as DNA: TGTGCCTGGAGTCCACCGGGACAGGGGAATGAGCAGTTCTTC. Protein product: CAWSPPGQGNEQFF.

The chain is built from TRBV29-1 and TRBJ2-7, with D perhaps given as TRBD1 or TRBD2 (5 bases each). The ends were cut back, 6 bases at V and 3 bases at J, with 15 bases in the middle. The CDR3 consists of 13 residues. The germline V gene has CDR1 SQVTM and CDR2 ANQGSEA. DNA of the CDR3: TGCAGCGTCGGGACCATTACCGGCTACGAGCAGTACTTC. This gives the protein CSVGTITGYEQYF.

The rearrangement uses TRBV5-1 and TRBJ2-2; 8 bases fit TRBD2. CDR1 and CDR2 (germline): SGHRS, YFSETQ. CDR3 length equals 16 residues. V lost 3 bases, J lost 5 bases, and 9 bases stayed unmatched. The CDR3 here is CASSSTGGDGTGELFF. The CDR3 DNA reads TGCGCCAGCAGCTCCACGGGGGGGGACGGAACCGGGGAGCTGTTTTTT.

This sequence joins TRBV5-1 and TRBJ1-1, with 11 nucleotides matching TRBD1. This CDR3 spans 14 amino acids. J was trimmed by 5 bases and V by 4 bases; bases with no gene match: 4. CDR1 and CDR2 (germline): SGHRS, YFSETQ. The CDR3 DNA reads TGCGCCAGCAGCCAATGGGACAGGGGGACTGAAGCTTTCTTT. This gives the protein CASSQWDRGTEAFF.

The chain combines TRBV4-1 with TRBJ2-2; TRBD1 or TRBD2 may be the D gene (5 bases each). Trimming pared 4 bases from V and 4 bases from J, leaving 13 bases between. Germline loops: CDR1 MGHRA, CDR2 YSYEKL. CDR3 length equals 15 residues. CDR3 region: CASSRGTAVTGELFF. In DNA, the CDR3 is TGCGCCAGCAGCCGAGGGACGGCGGTCACCGGGGAGCTGTTTTTT.

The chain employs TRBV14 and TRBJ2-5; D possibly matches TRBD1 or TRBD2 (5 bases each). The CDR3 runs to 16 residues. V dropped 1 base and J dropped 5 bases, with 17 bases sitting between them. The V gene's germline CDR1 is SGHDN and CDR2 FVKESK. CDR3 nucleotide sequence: TGTGCCAGCAGCCAAGGGGGGTCGTACTCTGGGGAGACCCAGTACTTC. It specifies CASSQGGSYSGETQYF. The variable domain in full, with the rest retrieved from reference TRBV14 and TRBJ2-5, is EAGVTQFPSHSVIEKGQTVTLRCDPISGHDNLYWYRRVMGKEIKFLLHFVKESKQDESGMPNNRFLAERTGGTYSTLKVQPAELEDSGVYFCASSQGGSYSGETQYFGPGTRLLVL.

The CDR3 coding sequence is TGTGCCAGCAGAGGGTCGAACACCCATAACACTGAAGCTTTCTTT. It translates to CASRGSNTHNTEAFF. The chain has TRBV6-6 and TRBJ1-1; D gene unclear. The CDR3 sequence is 15 residues long. The V end was cut by 6 bases, the J end by 2 bases, with 16 bases between. Germline CDR1 is MNHNY and CDR2 is SVGAGI (reference sequence).

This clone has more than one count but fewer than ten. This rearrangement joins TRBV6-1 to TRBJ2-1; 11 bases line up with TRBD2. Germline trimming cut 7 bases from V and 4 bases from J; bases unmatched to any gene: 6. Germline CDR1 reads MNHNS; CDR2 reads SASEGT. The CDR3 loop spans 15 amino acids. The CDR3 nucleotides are TGTGCCAGCACCCCGACTAGCGGGGAATACAATGAGCAGTTCTTC. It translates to CASTPTSGEYNEQFF.

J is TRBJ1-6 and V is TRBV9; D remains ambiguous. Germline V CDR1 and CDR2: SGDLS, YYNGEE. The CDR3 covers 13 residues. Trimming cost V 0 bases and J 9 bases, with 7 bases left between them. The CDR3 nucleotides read TGTGCCAGCAGCGTAGAGTATGCTTCACCCCTCCACTTT. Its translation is CASSVEYASPLHF.

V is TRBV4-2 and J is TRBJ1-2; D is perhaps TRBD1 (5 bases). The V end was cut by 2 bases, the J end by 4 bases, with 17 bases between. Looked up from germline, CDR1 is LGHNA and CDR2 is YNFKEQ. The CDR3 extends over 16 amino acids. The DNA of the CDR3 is TGTGCCAGCAGCCAACCAGACAGAGTTCATCCCTATGGCTACACCTTC. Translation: CASSQPDRVHPYGYTF.

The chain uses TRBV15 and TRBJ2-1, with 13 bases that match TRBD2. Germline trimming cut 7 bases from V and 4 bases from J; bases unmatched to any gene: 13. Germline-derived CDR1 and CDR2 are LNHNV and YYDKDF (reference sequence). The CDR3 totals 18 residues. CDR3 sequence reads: CATKPTTSGGPLYNEQFF. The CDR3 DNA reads TGTGCCACCAAGCCTACGACTAGCGGGGGGCCGCTGTACAATGAGCAGTTCTTC.